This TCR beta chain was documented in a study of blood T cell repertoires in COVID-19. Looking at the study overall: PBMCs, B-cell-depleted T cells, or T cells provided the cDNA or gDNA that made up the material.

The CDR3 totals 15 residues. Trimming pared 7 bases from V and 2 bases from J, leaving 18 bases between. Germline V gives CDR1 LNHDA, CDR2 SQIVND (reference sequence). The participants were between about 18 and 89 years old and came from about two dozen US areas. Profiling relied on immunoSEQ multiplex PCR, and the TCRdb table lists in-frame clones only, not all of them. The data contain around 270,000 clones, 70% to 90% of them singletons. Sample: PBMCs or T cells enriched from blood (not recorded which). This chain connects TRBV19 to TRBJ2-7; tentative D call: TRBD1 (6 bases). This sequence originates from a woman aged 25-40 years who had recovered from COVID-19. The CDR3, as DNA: TGTGCCAGTACCCCGGACAGAAGAGGAACCTACGAGCAGTACTTC. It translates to CASTPDRRGTYEQYF.